Presented here are 31 T cell receptor beta chains from one specimen sequenced in a study of cytomegalovirus exposure and HLA in healthy donors. Primers: 60 Vbeta forward and 13 Jbeta reverse. Produced via immunoSEQ multiplex PCR; TCRdb's table is partial and in-frame only. The sample shows roughly 190,000 clones, 70% to 75% of them seen only once. The sample consisted of PBMCs. The receptor set was obtained from a man younger than 40 in good health and CMV-seropositive.

The chain joins TRBV2 to TRBJ2-3, with D possibly matching TRBD1 (5 bases). The CDR3 totals 15 residues. V lost 1 base and J 1 base, leaving 9 bases between the germline ends. Germline assignment: CDR1 SNHLY and CDR2 FYNNEI. CDR3: CASSEGGRGTDTQYF. Here the CDR3 DNA reads TGTGCCAGCAGTGAAGGAGGCAGGGGCACAGATACGCAGTATTTT.

The chain combines TRBV7-9 with TRBJ2-1; 8 bases match TRBD2. Germline V gene data show CDR1 as SEHNR and CDR2 as FQNEAQ (reference sequence). The V gene end was trimmed by 0 bases and the J gene end by 3 bases; junction bases not matched to a gene: 7. There are 17 residues in the CDR3. CDR3 nucleotides: TGTGCCAGCAGCTTAGCGAAACGGGGGGGGATCTACAATGAGCAGTTCTTC. Its translation is CASSLAKRGGIYNEQFF.

The chain recombines TRBV5-5 with TRBJ1-1; D is unresolved. This CDR3 comprises 13 residues. With 4 bases removed from V and 0 bases from J, the gap between germline ends came to 7 bases. Germline V gene lookup returns CDR1 SGHKS and CDR2 YYEKEE (reference sequence). The CDR3 DNA sequence: TGTGCCAGCAGCCTGACAATGAACACTGAAGCTTTCTTT. Translation gives CASSLTMNTEAFF.

V usage is TRBV6-6 and J usage is TRBJ2-3; 8 nucleotides match TRBD1. CDR3 size: 12 residues. CDR1 is MNHNY and CDR2 is SVGAGI in the germline V gene (reference sequence). V lost 4 bases, J lost 11 bases, and 5 bases stayed unmatched. The CDR3 loop reads CASSSDRVGQYF. CDR3 nucleotide sequence: TGTGCCAGCAGTTCGGACAGGGTGGGGCAGTATTTT.

This chain connects TRBV6-5 to TRBJ1-1; 7 nucleotides line up with TRBD1. Per the germline V gene, CDR1 is MNHEY and CDR2 is SVGAGI. The CDR3 spans 16 residues. J lost 0 bases, V lost 0 bases, and 4 bases had no gene match. CDR3 loop: CASSYSPGQLNTEAFF. CDR3 in DNA: TGTGCCAGCAGTTACTCTCCGGGACAGTTGAACACTGAAGCTTTCTTT.

The chain uses TRBV19 and TRBJ1-6; D gene ambiguous. CDR3 size: 16 residues. V was pared by 5 bases and J by 2 bases, with 13 bases between. The germline V gene has CDR1 LNHDA and CDR2 SQIVND (reference sequence). CDR3 bases: TGTGCCAGTAGTGCTCCCTCCGGGGCCTATAATTCACCCCTCCACTTT. It yields the protein CASSAPSGAYNSPLHF.

This clone was counted once. V and J are TRBV28 and TRBJ2-7; TRBD1 aligns across 8 bases. The germline V gene has CDR1 MDHEN and CDR2 SYDVKM. The V gene end was trimmed by 4 bases and the J gene end by 5 bases; junction bases not matched to a gene: 7. The length of the CDR3 is 14 residues. The DNA for the CDR3 is TGTGCCAGCAGTTCGGGACAGGACCTCAACGAGCAGTACTTC. It translates to CASSSGQDLNEQYF.

This chain uses TRBV5-6 with TRBJ2-7; a weak D match, TRBD1 (6 bases). The CDR3 is 15 residues long. Germline loops: CDR1 SGHDT, CDR2 YYEEEE. The ends were cut back, 5 bases at V and 0 bases at J, with 15 bases in the middle. The CDR3 coding sequence is TGTGCCAGCAGTCCCCAGGGACACTTCTCCTACGAGCAGTACTTC. Translated: CASSPQGHFSYEQYF.

CDR3 nucleotides: TGTGCTAGTGGTCCCCTCCAAGGGACATTGAACACTGAAGCTTTCTTT. Translation: CASGPLQGTLNTEAFF. The chain employs TRBV12-5 and TRBJ1-1; possibly TRBD1 for D (6 bases). Per the germline V gene, CDR1 is LGHNT and CDR2 is FRNRAP. The CDR3 is 16 residues long. The germline V and J ends were trimmed by 5 bases and 0 bases, with 16 bases remaining between them.

The chain recombines TRBV2 with TRBJ2-5; 12 bases are shared with TRBD2. The CDR3 extends over 13 amino acids. V was pared by 9 bases and J by 12 bases, with 11 bases of the junction left unmatched. CDR1 is SNHLY, CDR2 FYNNEI, per germline. In DNA form, the CDR3 reads TGTGCCAGTACCGGGACTAGCGGGCCCCTCGAGTACTTC. Translation gives CASTGTSGPLEYF. The whole variable domain, remainder taken from reference TRBV2 and TRBJ2-5, is EPEVTQTPSHQVTQMGQEVILRCVPISNHLYFYWYRQILGQKVEFLVSFYNNEISEKSEIFDDQFSVERPDGSNFTLKIRSTKLEDSAMYFCASTGTSGPLEYFGPGTRLLVL.

V is TRBV7-8 and J is TRBJ2-5, with D tentatively TRBD2 (5 bases). The tail of the sequence fits TRBJ2-7 better, so the J call may be wrong. In germline, CDR1 is SGHVS, CDR2 FQNEAQ. The CDR3 totals 14 residues. CDR3 DNA sequence: TGTGCCAGCAGCCGAAGGACTGGAGTCTACGAGCAGTACTTC. Translation: CASSRRTGVYEQYF.

This clone was seen more than once but under ten times. The chain carries TRBV5-6 and TRBJ1-2; 7 bases match TRBD1. V shed 2 bases, J shed 6 bases, and the junction held 10 bases outside the gene matches. Germline assignment: CDR1 SGHDT and CDR2 YYEEEE. CDR3 length: 15 amino acids. CDR3 nucleotide sequence: TGTGCCAGCAGCTTCGGACAGGTTCTAGTAGATGGCTACACCTTC. Residues: CASSFGQVLVDGYTF.

The chain employs TRBV27 and TRBJ2-5, with 9 positions matching TRBD1. With V trimmed by 4 bases and J by 6 bases, 15 bases remained unmatched. Germline CDR1 and CDR2: MNHEY and SMNVEV (reference sequence). This CDR3 has 17 residues. CDR3: CASSSRLWTGVEKTQYF. DNA for the CDR3: TGTGCCAGCAGTTCCCGGCTCTGGACAGGGGTTGAGAAGACCCAGTACTTC.

V is TRBV11-3 and J is TRBJ2-1, with TRBD2 identical over 14 bases. CDR1 and CDR2 (germline): SGHNT, YENEEA. V lost 6 bases to trimming and J lost 7 bases; unmatched junction nucleotides: 5. The CDR3 length is 15 residues. CDR3: CASRSGTSGSNEQFF. Written as DNA, the CDR3 is TGTGCCAGCAGATCCGGGACTAGCGGGAGTAATGAGCAGTTCTTC.

V and J are TRBV5-1 and TRBJ1-1; the match to TRBD1 covers 9 bases. CDR1 SGHRS and CDR2 YFSETQ come from the germline V gene. V lost 3 bases to trimming and J lost 5 bases; unmatched junction nucleotides: 5. This CDR3 spans 14 amino acids. The CDR3 DNA sequence: TGCGCCAGCAGCTCCGGACAGGGGAAGACTGAAGCTTTCTTT. Amino acid sequence: CASSSGQGKTEAFF. Complete variable domain (other parts from reference TRBV5-1 and TRBJ1-1): KAGVTQTPRYLIKTRGQQVTLSCSPISGHRSVSWYQQTPGQGLQFLFEYFSETQRNKGNFPGRFSGRQFSNSRSEMNVSTLELGDSALYLCASSSGQGKTEAFFGQGTRLTVV.

This chain uses TRBV7-9 with TRBJ1-1; 8 bases map to TRBD1. The CDR3 consists of 15 residues. The germline V gene has CDR1 SEHNR and CDR2 FQNEAQ (reference sequence). V shed 5 bases, J shed 5 bases, and the junction held 10 bases outside the gene matches. CDR3 amino acids: CASSRGQGQRTEAFF. In DNA form, the CDR3 reads TGTGCCAGCAGCAGAGGACAGGGTCAAAGAACTGAAGCTTTCTTT. Filled out from reference TRBV7-9 and TRBJ1-1, the complete variable domain reads DTGVSQNPRHKITKRGQNVTFRCDPISEHNRLYWYRQTLGQGPEFLTYFQNEAQLEKSRLLSDRFSAERPKGSFSTLEIQRTEQGDSAMYLCASSRGQGQRTEAFFGQGTRLTVV.

The rearrangement links TRBV5-1 to TRBJ1-2, with 7 bases aligning to TRBD1. The CDR3 length is 16 residues. CDR1 and CDR2 from the germline V gene are SGHRS and YFSETQ. Losses at the gene ends were 0 bases for V and 5 bases for J; bases not matched to a gene: 10. As DNA, the CDR3 is TGCGCCAGCAGCTTGGGACGGGAATCAGGGGGATATGGCTACACCTTC. Amino acid sequence: CASSLGRESGGYGYTF.

This sequence joins TRBV2 and TRBJ2-5; D not certain. With 4 bases removed from V and 5 bases from J, the gap between germline ends came to 8 bases. This CDR3 is 12 amino acids long. CDR1 is SNHLY, CDR2 FYNNEI, per germline. DNA of the CDR3: TGTGCCAGCAGTGGGGCTCGGGAGACCCAGTACTTC. Its translation: CASSGARETQYF.

The chain uses TRBV7-9 and TRBJ1-2; D call uncertain. V lost 2 bases to trimming and J lost 4 bases, with 5 bases between them. This CDR3 comprises 12 residues. The germline V gene has CDR1 SEHNR and CDR2 FQNEAQ (reference sequence). The CDR3 region is CASSLSVYGYTF. In DNA, the CDR3 is TGTGCCAGCAGCTTATCAGTCTATGGCTACACCTTC.

The chain employs TRBV6-1 and TRBJ2-2; maybe TRBD2 (6 bases). V gave up 8 bases and J gave up 5 bases, with 15 bases separating them. CDR1 and CDR2 from the germline V gene are MNHNS and SASEGT. The CDR3 is 14 residues long. The chain's CDR3 is CASGQGGVTGELFF. Here the CDR3 DNA reads TGTGCCAGCGGGCAGGGAGGAGTGACCGGGGAGCTGTTTTTT.

The chain recombines TRBV5-1 with TRBJ2-5; 11 nucleotides align to TRBD2. The length of the CDR3 is 15 residues. With V trimmed by 4 bases and J by 0 bases, 2 bases remained unmatched. Germline V gives CDR1 SGHRS, CDR2 YFSETQ. In DNA, the CDR3 is TGCGCCAGCAGCGCACTAGCGGGGGACCAAGAGACCCAGTACTTC. Residues: CASSALAGDQETQYF.

V gene TRBV6-5 combines with J gene TRBJ1-1; D not certain. The V and J ends lost 4 bases and 5 bases respectively, with 14 bases between them. The length of the CDR3 is 14 residues. Germline V gene sequence: CDR1 MNHEY, CDR2 SVGAGI. The DNA of the CDR3 is TGTGCCAGCAGTTTCCTCCTAGAAGGAACTGAAGCTTTCTTT. Translating it yields CASSFLLEGTEAFF.

This clone has a handful of counts. The genes are TRBV5-1 and TRBJ2-1, with D unresolved. The V and J ends lost 6 bases and 2 bases respectively, with 15 bases between them. Germline CDR1 SGHRS, CDR2 YFSETQ. The CDR3 is made up of 15 amino acids. The CDR3 is CASTYGGRTYNEQFF. DNA of the CDR3: TGCGCCAGCACTTACGGCGGTCGCACCTACAATGAGCAGTTCTTC.

This clone was seen a single time. The V and J genes are TRBV18 and TRBJ2-6; the match to TRBD1 covers 7 bases. The CDR3 has 16 amino acids. Trimming took 3 bases from V and 2 from J; bases not matched to a gene: 4. The V gene's germline CDR1 is KGHSH and CDR2 LQKENI. CDR3 region: CASSPTDRAGANVLTF. Here the CDR3 DNA reads TGTGCCAGCTCACCTACCGACAGGGCTGGGGCCAACGTCCTGACTTTC. Looking up the rest from reference TRBV18 and TRBJ2-6 gives the full variable domain: NAGVMQNPRHLVRRRGQEARLRCSPMKGHSHVYWYRQLPEEGLKFMVYLQKENIIDESGMPKERFSAEFPKEGPSILRIQQVVRGDSAAYFCASSPTDRAGANVLTFGAGSRLTVL.

V gene TRBV30 combines with J gene TRBJ1-1, with a tentative D call TRBD1 (6 bases). Trimming took off 5 bases at V and 3 bases at J, with 10 bases between the two ends. The CDR3 sequence is 12 residues long. Germline CDR1 GTSNPN, CDR2 SVGIG (reference sequence). CDR3 region: CAWARGYTEAFF. The DNA for the CDR3 is TGTGCCTGGGCGAGGGGGTACACTGAAGCTTTCTTT.

This CDR3 is CASSPSDRGPYEQYF. The CDR3 DNA reads TGTGCCAGTAGTCCGTCGGACAGGGGGCCCTACGAGCAGTACTTC. This rearrangement joins TRBV19 to TRBJ2-7, with 11 bases that match TRBD1. Per the germline V gene, CDR1 is LNHDA and CDR2 is SQIVND (reference sequence). J lost 2 bases, V lost 5 bases, and 5 bases had no gene match. The CDR3 consists of 15 residues.

J is TRBJ2-7 and V is TRBV7-6; TRBD2 is a possible D gene (6 bases). Germline V lookup: CDR1 SGHVS, CDR2 FNYEAQ. Trimming left V 1 base short and J 5 bases short, with 9 bases between. The CDR3 covers 13 residues. The CDR3: CASSLGRRDEQYF. DNA for the CDR3: TGTGCCAGCAGCTTAGGTCGGAGGGACGAGCAGTACTTC.

Details on this clone: The junction and the germline gene differ at one end; a read error may be behind it. The J gene is TRBJ2-7, the V gene TRBV7-7, with a tentative D call TRBD1 (6 bases). CDR1 and CDR2 from the germline V gene are SSHAT and FNYEAQ (reference sequence). This CDR3 spans 15 amino acids. The CDR3 protein is CASSLGDKKNYEQYF. The DNA for the CDR3 is TGTGCTAGCAGCTTAGGGGACAAGAAAAACTACGAGCAGTACTTC.

The chain recombines TRBV7-2 with TRBJ2-7; no clear D gene. Germline values: CDR1 SGHTA, CDR2 FQGNSA. V shed 3 bases and J shed 5 bases, with 11 bases lying between them. The CDR3 runs to 13 residues. CDR3 sequence: CASSFPQRDEQYF. As DNA, the CDR3 is TGTGCCAGCAGCTTTCCCCAGCGCGACGAGCAGTACTTC.

This clone was seen more than once but under ten times. V is TRBV4-1 and J is TRBJ2-1; 7 bases agree with TRBD1. The CDR3 contains 14 residues. CDR1 and CDR2 from the germline V gene are MGHRA and YSYEKL. The V segment lost 3 bases and the J segment 10 bases; nucleotides outside the gene matches: 9. This CDR3 reads CASSHRTGRSEQFF. CDR3 DNA sequence: TGCGCCAGCAGCCACCGGACAGGCCGATCGGAGCAGTTCTTC.

Turning to this clone: Germline is not matched at one junction end, which may reflect a read error. V usage is TRBV7-7 and J usage is TRBJ2-3, with D perhaps matching TRBD2 (6 bases). This CDR3 has 15 amino acids. Per germline, CDR1 SSHAT and CDR2 FNYEAQ (reference sequence). The CDR3 region is CASSSGLDRTDTQYF. The CDR3 nucleotides are TGTGCTAGCAGTAGCGGACTCGACCGCACAGATACGCAGTATTTT.